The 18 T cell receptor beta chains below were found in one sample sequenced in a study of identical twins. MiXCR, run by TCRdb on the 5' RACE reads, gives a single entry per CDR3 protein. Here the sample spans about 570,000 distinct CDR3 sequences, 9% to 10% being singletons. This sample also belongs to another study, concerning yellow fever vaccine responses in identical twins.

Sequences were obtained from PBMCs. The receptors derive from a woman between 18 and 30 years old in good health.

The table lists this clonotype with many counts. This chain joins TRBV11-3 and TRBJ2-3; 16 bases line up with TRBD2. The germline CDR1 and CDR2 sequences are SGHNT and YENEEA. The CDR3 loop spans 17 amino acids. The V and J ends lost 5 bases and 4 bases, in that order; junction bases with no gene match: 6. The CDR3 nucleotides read TGTGCCAGCAGCCCCGGGACTAGCGGGGGGGCTTCAGATACGCAGTATTTT. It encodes CASSPGTSGGASDTQYF.

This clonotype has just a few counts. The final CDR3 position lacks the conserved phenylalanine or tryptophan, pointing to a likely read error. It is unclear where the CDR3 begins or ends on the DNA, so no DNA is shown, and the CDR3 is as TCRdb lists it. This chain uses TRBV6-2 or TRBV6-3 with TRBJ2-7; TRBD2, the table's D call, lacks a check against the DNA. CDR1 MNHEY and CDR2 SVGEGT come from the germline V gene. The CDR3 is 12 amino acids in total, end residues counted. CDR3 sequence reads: CASSYGAGKPFL.

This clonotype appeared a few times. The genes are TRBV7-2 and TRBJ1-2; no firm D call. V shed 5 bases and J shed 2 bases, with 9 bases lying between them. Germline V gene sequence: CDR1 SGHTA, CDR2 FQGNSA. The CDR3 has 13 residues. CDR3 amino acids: CASSPQANYGYTF. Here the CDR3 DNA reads TGTGCCAGCAGCCCTCAGGCCAACTATGGCTACACCTTC. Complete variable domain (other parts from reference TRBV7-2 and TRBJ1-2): GAGVSQSPSNKVTEKGKDVELRCDPISGHTALYWYRQSLGQGLEFLIYFQGNSAPDKSGLPSDRFSAERTGGSVSTLTIQRTQQEDSAVYLCASSPQANYGYTFGSGTRLTVV.

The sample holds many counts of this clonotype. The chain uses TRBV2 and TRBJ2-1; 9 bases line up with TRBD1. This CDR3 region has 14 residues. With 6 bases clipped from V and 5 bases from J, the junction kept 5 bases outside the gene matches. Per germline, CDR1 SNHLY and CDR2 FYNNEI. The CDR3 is CASRPGQGDNEQFF. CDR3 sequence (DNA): TGTGCCAGCAGACCGGGACAGGGTGACAATGAGCAGTTCTTC.

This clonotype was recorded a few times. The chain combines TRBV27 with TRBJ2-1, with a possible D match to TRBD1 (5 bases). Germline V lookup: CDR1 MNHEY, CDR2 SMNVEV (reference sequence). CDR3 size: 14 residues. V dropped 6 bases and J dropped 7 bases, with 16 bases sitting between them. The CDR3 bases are TGTGCCAGCAGCCGGAACGGACAAGGGAATGAGCAGTTCTTC. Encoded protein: CASSRNGQGNEQFF.

The CDR3 loop reads CATSDSTPGTGELFF. The CDR3 DNA reads TGTGCCACCAGTGATTCCACCCCGGGGACCGGGGAGCTGTTTTTT. The gene calls are TRBV24-1 and TRBJ2-2; TRBD2 is a possible D gene (5 bases). This CDR3 has 15 residues. Trimming removed 2 bases at V and 5 bases at J, with 11 bases between. The germline CDR1 and CDR2 sequences are KGHDR and SFDVKD.

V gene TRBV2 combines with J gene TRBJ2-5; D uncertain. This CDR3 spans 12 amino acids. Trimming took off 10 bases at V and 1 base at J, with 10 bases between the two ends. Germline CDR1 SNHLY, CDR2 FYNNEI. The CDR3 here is CATQLGQETQYF. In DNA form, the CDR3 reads TGTGCCACCCAGTTAGGCCAAGAGACCCAGTACTTC. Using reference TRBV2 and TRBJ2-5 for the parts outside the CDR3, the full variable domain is EPEVTQTPSHQVTQMGQEVILRCVPISNHLYFYWYRQILGQKVEFLVSFYNNEISEKSEIFDDQFSVERPDGSNFTLKIRSTKLEDSAMYFCATQLGQETQYFGPGTRLLVL.

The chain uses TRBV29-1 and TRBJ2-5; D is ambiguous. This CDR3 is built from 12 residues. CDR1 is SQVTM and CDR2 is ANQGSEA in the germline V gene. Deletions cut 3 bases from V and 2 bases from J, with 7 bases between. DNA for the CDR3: TGCAGCGTTGAGTTCGAACAAGAGACCCAGTACTTC. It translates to CSVEFEQETQYF. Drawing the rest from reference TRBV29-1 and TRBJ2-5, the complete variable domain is SAVISQKPSRDICQRGTSLTIQCQVDSQVTMMFWYRQQPGQSLTLIATANQGSEATYESGFVIDKFPISRPNLTFSTLTVSNMSPEDSSIYLCSVEFEQETQYFGPGTRLLVL.

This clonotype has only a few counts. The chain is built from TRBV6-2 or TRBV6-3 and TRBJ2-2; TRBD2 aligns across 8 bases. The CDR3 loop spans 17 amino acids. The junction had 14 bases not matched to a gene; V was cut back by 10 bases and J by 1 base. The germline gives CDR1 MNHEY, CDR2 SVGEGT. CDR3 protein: CAILDEASGLNTGELFF. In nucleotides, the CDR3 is TGTGCCATTTTGGACGAGGCTAGCGGGCTGAACACCGGGGAGCTGTTTTTT.

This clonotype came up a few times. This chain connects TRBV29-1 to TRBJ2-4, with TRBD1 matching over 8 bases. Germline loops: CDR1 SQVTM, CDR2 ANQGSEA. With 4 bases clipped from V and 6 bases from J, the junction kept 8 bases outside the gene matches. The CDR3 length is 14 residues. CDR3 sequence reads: CSVVQGAAGNIQYF. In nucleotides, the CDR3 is TGCAGCGTTGTGCAGGGGGCGGCGGGAAACATTCAGTACTTC.

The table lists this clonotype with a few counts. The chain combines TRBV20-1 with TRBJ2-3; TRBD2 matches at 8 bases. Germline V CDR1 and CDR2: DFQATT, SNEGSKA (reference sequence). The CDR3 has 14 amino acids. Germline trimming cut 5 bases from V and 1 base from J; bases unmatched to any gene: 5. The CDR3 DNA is TGCAGTGCTCCCCAACTAGCGGGCACAGATACGCAGTATTTT. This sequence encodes CSAPQLAGTDTQYF.

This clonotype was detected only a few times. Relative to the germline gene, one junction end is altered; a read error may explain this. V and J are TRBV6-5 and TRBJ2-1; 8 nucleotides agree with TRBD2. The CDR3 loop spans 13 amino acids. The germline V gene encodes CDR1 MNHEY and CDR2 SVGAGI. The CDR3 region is CASSYGVRTSRVF. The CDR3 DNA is TGTGCCAGCAGTTACGGGGTCCGGACTAGCAGGGTCTTC.

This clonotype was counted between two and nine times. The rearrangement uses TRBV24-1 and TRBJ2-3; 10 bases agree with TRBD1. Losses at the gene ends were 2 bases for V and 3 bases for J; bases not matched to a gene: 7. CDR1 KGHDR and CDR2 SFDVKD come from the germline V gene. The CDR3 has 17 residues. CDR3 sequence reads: CATSDSKRDRGTDTQYF. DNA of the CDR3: TGTGCCACCAGTGATTCCAAACGGGACAGGGGAACAGATACGCAGTATTTT.

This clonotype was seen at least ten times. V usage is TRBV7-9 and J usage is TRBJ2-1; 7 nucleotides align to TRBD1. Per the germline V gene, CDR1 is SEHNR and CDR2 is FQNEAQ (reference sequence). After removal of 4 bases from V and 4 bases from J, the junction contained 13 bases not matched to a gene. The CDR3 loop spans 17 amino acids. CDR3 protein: CASSSKPGTAGYNEQFF. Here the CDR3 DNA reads TGTGCCAGCAGCTCGAAACCCGGGACAGCAGGGTACAATGAGCAGTTCTTC. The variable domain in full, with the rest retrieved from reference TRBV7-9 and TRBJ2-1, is DTGVSQNPRHKITKRGQNVTFRCDPISEHNRLYWYRQTLGQGPEFLTYFQNEAQLEKSRLLSDRFSAERPKGSFSTLEIQRTEQGDSAMYLCASSSKPGTAGYNEQFFGPGTRLTVL.

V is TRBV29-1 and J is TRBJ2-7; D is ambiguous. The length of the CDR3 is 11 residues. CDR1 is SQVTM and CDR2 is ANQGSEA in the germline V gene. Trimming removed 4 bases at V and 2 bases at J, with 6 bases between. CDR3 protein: CSVVDPYEQYF. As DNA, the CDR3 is TGCAGCGTTGTTGACCCCTACGAGCAGTACTTC.

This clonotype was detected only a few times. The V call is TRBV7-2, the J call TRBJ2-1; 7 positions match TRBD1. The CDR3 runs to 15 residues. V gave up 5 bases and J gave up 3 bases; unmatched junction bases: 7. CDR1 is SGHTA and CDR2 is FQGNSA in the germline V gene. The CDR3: CASSLNRGYYNEQFF. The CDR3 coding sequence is TGTGCCAGCAGCCTAAACAGGGGCTACTACAATGAGCAGTTCTTC. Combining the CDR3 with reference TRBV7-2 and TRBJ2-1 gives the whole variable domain GAGVSQSPSNKVTEKGKDVELRCDPISGHTALYWYRQSLGQGLEFLIYFQGNSAPDKSGLPSDRFSAERTGGSVSTLTIQRTQQEDSAVYLCASSLNRGYYNEQFFGPGTRLTVL.

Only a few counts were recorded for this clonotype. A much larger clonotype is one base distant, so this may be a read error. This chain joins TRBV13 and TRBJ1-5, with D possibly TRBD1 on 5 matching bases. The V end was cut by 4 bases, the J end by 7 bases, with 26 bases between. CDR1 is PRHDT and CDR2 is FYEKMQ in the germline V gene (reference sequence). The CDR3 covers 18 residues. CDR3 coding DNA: TGTGCCAGCAGCTCGGGAGGCGGGGGAAGTGTACTAAGACAGCCCCAGCATTTT. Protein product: CASSSGGGGSVLRQPQHF. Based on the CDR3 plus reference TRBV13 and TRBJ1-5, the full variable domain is AAGVIQSPRHLIKEKRETATLKCYPIPRHDTVYWYQQGPGQDPQFLISFYEKMQSDKGSIPDRFSAQQFSDYHSELNMSSLELGDSALYFCASSSGGGGSVLRQPQHFGDGTRLSIL.

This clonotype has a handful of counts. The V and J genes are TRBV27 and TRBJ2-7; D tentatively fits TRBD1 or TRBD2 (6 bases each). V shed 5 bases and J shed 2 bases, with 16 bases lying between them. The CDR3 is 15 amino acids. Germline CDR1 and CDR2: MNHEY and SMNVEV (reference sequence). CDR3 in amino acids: CASSPQGGKTYEQYF. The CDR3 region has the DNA TGTGCCAGCAGTCCACAAGGGGGGAAGACCTACGAGCAGTACTTC.